This entry concerns a single T cell receptor (beta chain). TCRdb's copy holds only in-frame clones and misses some; the assay was immunoSEQ multiplex PCR. The table has more than 35,000 clones, 94% seen once. Germline-derived CDR1 and CDR2 are SGDLS and YYNGEE. Trimming took off 3 bases at V and 4 bases at J, with 16 bases between the two ends. The CDR3 is 15 amino acids. This entry comes from a study of T cells in tuberculosis. The J gene is TRBJ1-1, the V gene TRBV9; tentatively, D is TRBD1 (5 bases). The sample taken for sequencing was PBMCs. The origin of this receptor is a donor between 10 and 35 years old with latent tuberculosis or without tuberculosis infection. Some clones in this sample may be carry-over from other donors' samples. CDR3 sequence (DNA): TGTGCCAGCAGCGGTACGGGAGGAGGGGCCACTGAAGCTTTCTTT. This sequence encodes CASSGTGGGATEAFF.